Below are 5 T cell receptor beta chains sequenced from a single sample in a study of cytomegalovirus exposure and HLA in healthy donors. The PCR had 60 Vbeta and 13 Jbeta primers. Profiled with immunoSEQ multiplex PCR; TCRdb holds only in-frame clones, not every one. The sample contains fewer than 120,000 clones, 79% of which appear only once. The sample was PBMCs. These receptors all stem from a man aged 25-40 years in good health and CMV-seropositive.

This clone was counted ten times or more. The chain carries TRBV6-1 and TRBJ1-6; no definite D call. The CDR3 sequence is 14 residues long. Germline assignment: CDR1 MNHNS and CDR2 SASEGT. The ends were cut back, 1 base at V and 6 bases at J, with 7 bases in the middle. Here the CDR3 reads CASSEVPINSPLHF. The CDR3 coding sequence is TGTGCCAGCAGTGAAGTTCCAATTAATTCACCCCTCCACTTT.

This chain uses TRBV7-9 with TRBJ2-3; tentative D call: TRBD1 (6 bases). The CDR3 covers 15 residues. The V and J ends lost 3 bases and 1 base respectively, with 11 bases between them. Per the germline V gene, CDR1 is SEHNR and CDR2 is FQNEAQ (reference sequence). The CDR3 DNA reads TGTGCCAGCAGCTTCACAGGGTCAGGCACAGATACGCAGTATTTT. Translating it yields CASSFTGSGTDTQYF.

The V call is TRBV4-2, the J call TRBJ1-2; D is possibly TRBD1 (6 bases). Deletions cut 4 bases from V and 2 bases from J, with 14 bases between. The germline gives CDR1 LGHNA, CDR2 YNFKEQ. The CDR3 spans 15 residues. The CDR3 sequence is CASSREQGSNYGYTF. CDR3 coding DNA: TGTGCCAGCAGCCGCGAACAGGGCAGCAACTATGGCTACACCTTC.

V gene TRBV7-9 combines with J gene TRBJ1-2; 8 bases are a match to TRBD1. Germline trimming cut 5 bases from V and 8 bases from J; bases unmatched to any gene: 4. The CDR3 extends over 12 amino acids. CDR1 is SEHNR and CDR2 is FQNEAQ in the germline V gene (reference sequence). The DNA for the CDR3 is TGTGCCAGCAGCCTGACAGGGGAGGGCTACACCTTC. This codes for CASSLTGEGYTF.

V and J are TRBV27 and TRBJ2-7; weak D call: TRBD1 (6 bases). The CDR3 contains 14 residues. CDR1 and CDR2 from the germline V gene are MNHEY and SMNVEV (reference sequence). The V gene lost 2 bases and the J gene lost 6 bases, with 14 bases spanning the gap. The CDR3 sequence is CASSLQGMAAEQYF. The CDR3 bases are TGTGCCAGCAGTTTACAGGGGATGGCCGCCGAGCAGTACTTC.